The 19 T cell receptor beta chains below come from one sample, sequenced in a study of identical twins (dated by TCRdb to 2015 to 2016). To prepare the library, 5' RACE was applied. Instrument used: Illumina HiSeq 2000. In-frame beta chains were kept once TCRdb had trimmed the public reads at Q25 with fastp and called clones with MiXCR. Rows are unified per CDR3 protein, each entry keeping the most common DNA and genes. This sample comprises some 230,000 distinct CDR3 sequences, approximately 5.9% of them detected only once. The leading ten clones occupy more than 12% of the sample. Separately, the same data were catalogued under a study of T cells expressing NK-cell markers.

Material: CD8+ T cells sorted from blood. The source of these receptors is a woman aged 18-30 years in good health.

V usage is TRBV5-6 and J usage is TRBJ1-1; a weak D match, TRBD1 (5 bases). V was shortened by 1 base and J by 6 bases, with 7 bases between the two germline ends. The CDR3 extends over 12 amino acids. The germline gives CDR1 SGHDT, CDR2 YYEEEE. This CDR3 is CASSLRGAEAFF. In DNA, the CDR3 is TGTGCCAGCAGCTTGCGGGGGGCTGAAGCTTTCTTT.

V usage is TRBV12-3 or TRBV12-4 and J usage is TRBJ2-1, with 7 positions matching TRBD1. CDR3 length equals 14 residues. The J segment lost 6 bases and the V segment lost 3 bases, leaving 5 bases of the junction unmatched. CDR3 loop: CASSLTGPGNEQFF. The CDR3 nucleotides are TGTGCCAGCAGTTTGACAGGGCCTGGCAATGAGCAGTTCTTC.

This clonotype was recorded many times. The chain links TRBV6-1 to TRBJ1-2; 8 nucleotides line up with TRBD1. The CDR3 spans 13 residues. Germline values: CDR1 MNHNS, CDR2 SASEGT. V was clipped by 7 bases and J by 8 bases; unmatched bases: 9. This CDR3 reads CASTRTGIDGYTF. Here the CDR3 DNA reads TGTGCCAGCACCAGGACAGGGATCGACGGCTACACCTTC.

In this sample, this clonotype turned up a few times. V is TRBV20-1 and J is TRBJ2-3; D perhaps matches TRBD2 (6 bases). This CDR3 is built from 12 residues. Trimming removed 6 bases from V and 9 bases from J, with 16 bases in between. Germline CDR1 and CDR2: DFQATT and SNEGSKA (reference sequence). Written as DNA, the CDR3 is TGCAGTGCAGGACTGCCGGCGGGGACGCAGTATTTT. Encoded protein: CSAGLPAGTQYF.

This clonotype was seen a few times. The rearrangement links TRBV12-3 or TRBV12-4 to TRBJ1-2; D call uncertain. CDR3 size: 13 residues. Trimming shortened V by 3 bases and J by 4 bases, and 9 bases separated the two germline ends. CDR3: CASSFGSTYGYTF. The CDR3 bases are TGTGCCAGCAGTTTTGGAAGCACCTATGGCTACACCTTC.

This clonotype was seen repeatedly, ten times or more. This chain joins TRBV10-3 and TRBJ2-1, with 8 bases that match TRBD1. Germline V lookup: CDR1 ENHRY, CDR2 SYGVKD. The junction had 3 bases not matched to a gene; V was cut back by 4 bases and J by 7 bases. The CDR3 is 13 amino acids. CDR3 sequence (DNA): TGTGCCATCAGTGCCTGGACAGGGAATGAGCAGTTCTTC. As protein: CAISAWTGNEQFF.

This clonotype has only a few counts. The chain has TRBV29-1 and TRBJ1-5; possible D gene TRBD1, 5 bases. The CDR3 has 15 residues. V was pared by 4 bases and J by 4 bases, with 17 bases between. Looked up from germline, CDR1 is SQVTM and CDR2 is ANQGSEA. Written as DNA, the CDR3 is TGCAGCGTTGCTTATAGGGGCGCAGGGAATCAGCCCCAGCATTTT. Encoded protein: CSVAYRGAGNQPQHF. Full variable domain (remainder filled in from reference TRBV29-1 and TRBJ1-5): SAVISQKPSRDICQRGTSLTIQCQVDSQVTMMFWYRQQPGQSLTLIATANQGSEATYESGFVIDKFPISRPNLTFSTLTVSNMSPEDSSIYLCSVAYRGAGNQPQHFGDGTRLSIL.

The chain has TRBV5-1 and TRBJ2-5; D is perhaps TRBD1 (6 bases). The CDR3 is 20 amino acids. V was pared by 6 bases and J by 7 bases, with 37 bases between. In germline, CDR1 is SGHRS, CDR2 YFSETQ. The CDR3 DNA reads TGCGCCAGCACCCCCCGCCCCTTCGTGGAGGACAGACTTCGGGGCGGGACCCAGTACTTC. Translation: CASTPRPFVEDRLRGGTQYF.

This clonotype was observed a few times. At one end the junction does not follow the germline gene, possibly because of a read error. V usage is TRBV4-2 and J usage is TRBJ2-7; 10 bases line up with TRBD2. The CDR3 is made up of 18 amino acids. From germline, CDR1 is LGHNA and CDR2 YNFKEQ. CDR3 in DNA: TGTGCCAGCAGCCAAGACAGCGGGGGGGCACATCTCGGCTACGAGCACTACTTC. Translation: CASSQDSGGAHLGYEHYF.

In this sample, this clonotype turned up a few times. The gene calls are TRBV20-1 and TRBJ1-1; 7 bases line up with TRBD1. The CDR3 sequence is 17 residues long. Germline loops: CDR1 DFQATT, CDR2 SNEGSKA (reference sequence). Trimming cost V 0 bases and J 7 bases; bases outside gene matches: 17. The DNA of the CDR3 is TGCAGTGCTAGAGATGGAGGGACAGTGATAAGCGTTGTTGAAGCTTTCTTT. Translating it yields CSARDGGTVISVVEAFF.

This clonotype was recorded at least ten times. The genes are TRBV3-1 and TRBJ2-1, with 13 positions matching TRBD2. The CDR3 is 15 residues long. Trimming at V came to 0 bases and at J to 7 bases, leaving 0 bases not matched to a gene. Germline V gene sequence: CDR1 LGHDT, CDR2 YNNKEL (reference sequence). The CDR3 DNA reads TGTGCCAGCAGCCAAGAACTAGCGGGGGGGAATGAGCAGTTCTTC. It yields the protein CASSQELAGGNEQFF.

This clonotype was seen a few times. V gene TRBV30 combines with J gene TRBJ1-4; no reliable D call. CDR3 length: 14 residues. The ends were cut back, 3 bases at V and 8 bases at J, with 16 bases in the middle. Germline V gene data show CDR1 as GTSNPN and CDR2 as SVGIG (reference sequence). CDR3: CAWRGDTPGEKLFF. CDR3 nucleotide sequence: TGTGCCTGGAGAGGAGACACACCGGGGGAAAAACTGTTTTTT.

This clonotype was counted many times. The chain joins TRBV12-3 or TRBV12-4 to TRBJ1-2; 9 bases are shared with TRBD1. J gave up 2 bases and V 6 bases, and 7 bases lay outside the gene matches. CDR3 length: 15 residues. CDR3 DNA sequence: TGTGCCAGCAGCGCCCCGGGACAGGGAAACTATGGCTACACCTTC. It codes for CASSAPGQGNYGYTF.

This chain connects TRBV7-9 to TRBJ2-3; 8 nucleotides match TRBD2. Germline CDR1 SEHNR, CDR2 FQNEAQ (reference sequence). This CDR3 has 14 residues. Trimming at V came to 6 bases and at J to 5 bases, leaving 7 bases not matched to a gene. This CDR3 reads CASSLSGGLDTQYF. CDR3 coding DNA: TGTGCCAGCAGTCTGAGCGGGGGTCTAGATACGCAGTATTTT.

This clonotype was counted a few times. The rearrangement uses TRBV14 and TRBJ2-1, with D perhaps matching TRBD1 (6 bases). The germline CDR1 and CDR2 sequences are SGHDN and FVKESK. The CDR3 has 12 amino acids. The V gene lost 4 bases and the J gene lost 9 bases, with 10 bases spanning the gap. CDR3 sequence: CASSPQGSEQFF. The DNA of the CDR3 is TGTGCCAGCAGCCCACAGGGTAGTGAGCAGTTCTTC.

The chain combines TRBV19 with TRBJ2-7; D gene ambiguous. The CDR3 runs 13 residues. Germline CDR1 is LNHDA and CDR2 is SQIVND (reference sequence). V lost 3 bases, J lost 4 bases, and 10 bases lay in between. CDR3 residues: CASSMQVQYEQYF. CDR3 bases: TGTGCCAGTAGTATGCAGGTTCAATACGAGCAGTACTTC.

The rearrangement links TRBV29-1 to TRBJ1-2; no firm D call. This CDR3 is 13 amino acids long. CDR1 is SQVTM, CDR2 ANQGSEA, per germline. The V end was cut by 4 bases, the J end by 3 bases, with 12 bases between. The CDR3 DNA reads TGCAGCGTTGTCGGTGGAAGGGACTATGGCTACACCTTC. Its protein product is CSVVGGRDYGYTF.

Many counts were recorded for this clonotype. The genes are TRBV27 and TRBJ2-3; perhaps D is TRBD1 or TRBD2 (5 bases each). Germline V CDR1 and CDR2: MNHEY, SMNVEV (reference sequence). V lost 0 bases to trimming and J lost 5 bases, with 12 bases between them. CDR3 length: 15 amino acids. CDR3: CASSLSPGAGDTQYF. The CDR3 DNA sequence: TGTGCCAGCAGTTTATCCCCCGGGGCAGGAGATACGCAGTATTTT.

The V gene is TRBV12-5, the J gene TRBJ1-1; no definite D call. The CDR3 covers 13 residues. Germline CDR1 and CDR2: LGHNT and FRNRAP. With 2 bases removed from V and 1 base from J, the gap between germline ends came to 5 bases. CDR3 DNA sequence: TGTGCTAGTGGTTTGAACGCGAACACTGAAGCTTTCTTT. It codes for CASGLNANTEAFF.